The rows below give T cell receptor beta chains drawn from one sample of a study of shared clonotypes between healthy human individuals. TCRdb's copy holds only in-frame clones and misses some; the assay was immunoSEQ multiplex PCR. Of about 2.2 million clones listed, over 85% were seen once; the top ten hold approximately 1.6%. Sequenced material: naive CD8+ T cells from PBMCs. The source is a man aged 18 to 30 in good health. Some clones in this sample may be carry-over from other donors' samples. CDR3s leave out the opening cysteine and the closing phenylalanine or tryptophan. Some rows mark clone size as missing; the rest say once, few, many or name a class of expanded clone.

size: -; V: TRBV28; J: TRBJ2-5; CDR3: ASSHGTGWETQY
size: -; V: TRBV2; J: TRBJ1-5; CDR3: ASTGTVDSNQPQH
size: -; V: TRBV6-1; J: TRBJ1-2; CDR3: ASSEGEFYYGYT
size: -; V: TRBV11-2; J: TRBJ2-7; CDR3: ASSTQGQGTYEQY
size: -; V: TRBV27; J: TRBJ2-5; CDR3: ASSADRDRETQY
size: -; V: TRBV6-5; J: TRBJ2-7; CDR3: ASSWRTGGYEQY
size: -; V: TRBV27; J: TRBJ1-5; CDR3: ASSPSSGQVRFPQH
size: -; V: TRBV6-1; J: TRBJ2-1; CDR3: ASTYPGQNNEQF
size: -; V: TRBV9; J: TRBJ1-5; CDR3: ASSYGTGGQPQH
size: once; V: TRBV4-1; J: TRBJ2-1; CDR3: ASSQEGTGRANEQF
size: -; V: TRBV6-1; J: TRBJ1-2; CDR3: ATILQGFGGYT
size: few; V: TRBV19; J: TRBJ1-5; CDR3: ASNQGSIQPQH
size: -; V: TRBV7-3; J: TRBJ2-2; CDR3: ASSLSPSGELF
size: -; V: TRBV7-6; J: TRBJ2-3; CDR3: ASSLVALLGPATDTQY
size: -; V: TRBV13; J: TRBJ2-4; CDR3: ASSFARGNIQY
size: -; V: TRBV19; J: TRBJ2-1; CDR3: ASSIPNNEQF
size: once; V: TRBV27; J: TRBJ1-5; CDR3: ASSLLGGVGNQPQH
size: -; V: TRBV9; J: TRBJ2-1; CDR3: ASSGLAGLYQF
size: -; V: TRBV4-3; J: TRBJ2-1; CDR3: ASSQDLSASNIHNEQF
size: -; V: TRBV28; J: TRBJ2-7; CDR3: ASSPSGGYEQY
size: -; V: TRBV19; J: TRBJ1-5; CDR3: ASSMGLYQPQH
size: -; V: TRBV6-1; J: TRBJ2-1; CDR3: ASSEAGGLSYNEQF
size: -; V: TRBV27; J: TRBJ2-5; CDR3: ASSGTRTGLETQY
size: -; V: TRBV28; J: TRBJ1-2; CDR3: ASSYRVPNYGYT
size: -; V: TRBV29-1; J: TRBJ1-1; CDR3: SVAGGLSTEAF
size: -; V: TRBV6-1; J: TRBJ2-2; CDR3: ASYNQPPNTGELF
size: -; V: TRBV28; J: TRBJ2-1; CDR3: ASKAGRRSYNEQF
size: -; V: TRBV6-5; J: TRBJ1-4; CDR3: ASSATGAPWEKLF
size: -; V: TRBV5-6; J: TRBJ2-7; CDR3: ASSLALSGEQY
size: -; V: TRBV7-9; J: TRBJ2-5; CDR3: ASGFSDRETQY
size: -; V: TRBV6-1; J: TRBJ2-3; CDR3: ASSEAVIAGGPDTQY
size: -; V: TRBV7-8; J: TRBJ2-3; CDR3: ASSPGTGGTDTQY
size: -; V: TRBV6-6; J: TRBJ2-1; CDR3: ATVQDRSSYNEQF
size: -; V: TRBV4-2; J: TRBJ2-7; CDR3: ASSRERSGRYEQY
size: -; V: TRBV27; J: TRBJ2-7; CDR3: ASSLQTDHSYEQY
size: -; V: TRBV11-2; J: TRBJ2-7; CDR3: ASSPSGVHYEQY
size: -; V: TRBV5-1; J: TRBJ2-5; CDR3: ASSGTGRKETQY
size: -; V: TRBV28; J: TRBJ2-5; CDR3: ASNWARGGETQY
size: few; V: TRBV6-6; J: TRBJ1-5; CDR3: ASSYSRQGNQPQH
size: -; V: TRBV27; J: TRBJ2-4; CDR3: ASSWGPAGAGNIQY
size: -; V: TRBV19; J: TRBJ1-2; CDR3: ASISTGTASNYGYT
size: -; V: TRBV29-1; J: TRBJ1-5; CDR3: SVEVFGAQH
size: -; V: TRBV4-3; J: TRBJ2-1; CDR3: ASSRGMKDNEQF
size: -; V: TRBV7-9; J: TRBJ2-3; CDR3: ASSRQDTQY
size: -; V: TRBV6-5; J: TRBJ2-3; CDR3: ASSSGTGYSMAQY
size: -; V: TRBV28; J: TRBJ2-3; CDR3: ASSFYRGQDTQY
size: -; V: TRBV21-1; J: TRBJ1-5; CDR3: ASSRTGPKQPQH
size: -; V: TRBV11-2; J: TRBJ2-1; CDR3: ASSLGPSGSFSEQF
size: -; V: TRBV11-2; J: TRBJ2-2; CDR3: ASSELAVGELF
size: -; V: TRBV11-1; J: TRBJ2-3; CDR3: ASSGLGADTQY
size: -; V: TRBV28; J: TRBJ1-5; CDR3: ASSLSHSNQPQH
size: -; V: TRBV5-4; J: TRBJ2-2; CDR3: ASSYTGNTGELF
size: -; V: TRBV9; J: TRBJ2-7; CDR3: ASSVDLGRASYEQY
size: -; V: TRBV15; J: TRBJ1-5; CDR3: ATSRGGHIRGGGQPQH
size: -; V: TRBV27; J: TRBJ2-2; CDR3: ASSFRGIDFGELF
size: -; V: TRBV10-3; J: TRBJ2-1; CDR3: AIRGRSVDRQGVYNEQF